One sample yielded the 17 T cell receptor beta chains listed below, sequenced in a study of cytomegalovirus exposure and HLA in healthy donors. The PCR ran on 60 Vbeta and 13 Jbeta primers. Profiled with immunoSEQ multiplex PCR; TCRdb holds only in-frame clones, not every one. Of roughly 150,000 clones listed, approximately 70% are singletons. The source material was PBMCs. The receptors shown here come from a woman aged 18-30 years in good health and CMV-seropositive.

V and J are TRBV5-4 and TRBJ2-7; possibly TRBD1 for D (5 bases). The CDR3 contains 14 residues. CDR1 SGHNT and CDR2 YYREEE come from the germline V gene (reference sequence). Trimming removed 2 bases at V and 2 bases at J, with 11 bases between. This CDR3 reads CASSLVGVPYEQYF. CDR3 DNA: TGTGCCAGCAGCTTAGTAGGGGTCCCCTACGAGCAGTACTTC. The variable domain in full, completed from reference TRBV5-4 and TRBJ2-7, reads ETGVTQSPTHLIKTRGQQVTLRCSSQSGHNTVSWYQQALGQGPQFIFQYYREEENGRGNFPPRFSGLQFPNYSSELNVNALELDDSALYLCASSLVGVPYEQYFGPGTRLTVT.

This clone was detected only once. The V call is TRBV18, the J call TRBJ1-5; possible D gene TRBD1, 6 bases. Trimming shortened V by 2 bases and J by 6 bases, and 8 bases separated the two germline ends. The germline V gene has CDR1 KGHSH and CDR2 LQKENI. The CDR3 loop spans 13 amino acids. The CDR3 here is CASSPTGTQPQHF. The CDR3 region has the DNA TGTGCCAGCTCACCAACAGGGACTCAGCCCCAGCATTTT.

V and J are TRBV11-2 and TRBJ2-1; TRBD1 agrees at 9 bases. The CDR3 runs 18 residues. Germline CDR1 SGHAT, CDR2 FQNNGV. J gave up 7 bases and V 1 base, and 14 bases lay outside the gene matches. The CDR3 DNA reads TGTGCCAGCAGCTTAGTCCGGGGACAGGGAGGGGACTCAAATGAGCAGTTCTTC. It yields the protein CASSLVRGQGGDSNEQFF.

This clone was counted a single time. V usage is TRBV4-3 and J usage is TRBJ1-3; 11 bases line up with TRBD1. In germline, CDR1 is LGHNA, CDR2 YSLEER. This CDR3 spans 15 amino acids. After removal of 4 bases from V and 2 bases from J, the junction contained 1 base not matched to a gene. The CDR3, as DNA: TGCGCCAGCAGCCTGGACAGGGGGCCTGGAAACACCATATATTTT. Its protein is CASSLDRGPGNTIYF.

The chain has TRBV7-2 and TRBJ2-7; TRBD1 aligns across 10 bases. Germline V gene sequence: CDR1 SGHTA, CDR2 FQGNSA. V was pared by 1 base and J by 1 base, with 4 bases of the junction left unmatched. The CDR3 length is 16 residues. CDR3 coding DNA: TGTGCCAGCAGCTTAGTGGGGACAGGGGTTTCCTACGAGCAGTACTTC. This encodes CASSLVGTGVSYEQYF.

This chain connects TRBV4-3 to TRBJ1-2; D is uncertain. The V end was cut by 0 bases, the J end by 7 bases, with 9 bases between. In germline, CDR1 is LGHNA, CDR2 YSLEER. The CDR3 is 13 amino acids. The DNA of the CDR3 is TGCGCCAGCAGCCAAGATCCCCTTCGTGGCTACACCTTC. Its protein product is CASSQDPLRGYTF.

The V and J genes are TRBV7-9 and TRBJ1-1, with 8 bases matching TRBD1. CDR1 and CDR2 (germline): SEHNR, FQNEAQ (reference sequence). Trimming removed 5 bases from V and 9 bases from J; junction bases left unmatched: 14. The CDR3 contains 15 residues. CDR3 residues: CASSRSGTGEGKAFF. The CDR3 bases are TGTGCCAGCAGCCGGAGTGGGACAGGAGAGGGAAAAGCTTTCTTT.

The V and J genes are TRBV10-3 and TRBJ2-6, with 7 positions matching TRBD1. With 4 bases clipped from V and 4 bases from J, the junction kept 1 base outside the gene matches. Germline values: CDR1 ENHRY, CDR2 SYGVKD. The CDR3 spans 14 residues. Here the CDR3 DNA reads TGTGCCATCAGTGGAGGGGGCGGGGCCAACGTCCTGACTTTC. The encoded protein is CAISGGGGANVLTF.

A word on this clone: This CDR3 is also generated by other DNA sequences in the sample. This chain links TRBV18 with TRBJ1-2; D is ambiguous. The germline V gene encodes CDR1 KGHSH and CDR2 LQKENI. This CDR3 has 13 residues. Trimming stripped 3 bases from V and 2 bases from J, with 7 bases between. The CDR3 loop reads CASSPDTNYGYTF. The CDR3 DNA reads TGTGCCAGCTCACCCGACACCAACTATGGCTACACCTTC.

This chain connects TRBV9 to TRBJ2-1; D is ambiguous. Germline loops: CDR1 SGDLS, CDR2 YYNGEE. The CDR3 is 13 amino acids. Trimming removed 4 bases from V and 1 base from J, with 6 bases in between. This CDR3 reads CASSSASYNEQFF. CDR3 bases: TGTGCCAGCAGCTCAGCGTCCTACAATGAGCAGTTCTTC.

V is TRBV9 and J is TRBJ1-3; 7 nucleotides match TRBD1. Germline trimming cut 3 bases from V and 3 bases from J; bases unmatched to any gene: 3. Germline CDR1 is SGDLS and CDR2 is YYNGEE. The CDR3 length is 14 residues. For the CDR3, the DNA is TGTGCCAGCAGCGGACAGGGTTATGGAAACACCATATATTTT. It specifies CASSGQGYGNTIYF.

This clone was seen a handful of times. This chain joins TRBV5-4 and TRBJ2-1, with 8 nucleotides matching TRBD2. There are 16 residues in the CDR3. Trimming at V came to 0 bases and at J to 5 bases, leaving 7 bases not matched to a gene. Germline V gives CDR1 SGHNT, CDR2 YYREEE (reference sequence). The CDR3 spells CASSLVSGGLNNEQFF. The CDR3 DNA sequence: TGTGCCAGCAGCTTGGTAAGCGGGGGTCTTAACAATGAGCAGTTCTTC.

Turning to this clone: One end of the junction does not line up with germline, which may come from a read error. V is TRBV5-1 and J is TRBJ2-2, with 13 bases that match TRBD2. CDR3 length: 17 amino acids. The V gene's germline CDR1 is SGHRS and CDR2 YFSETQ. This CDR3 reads CASSLSRLAGGTGEPFF. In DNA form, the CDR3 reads TGCGCCAGCAGCTTATCGCGACTAGCGGGGGGCACCGGGGAGCCGTTTTTT.

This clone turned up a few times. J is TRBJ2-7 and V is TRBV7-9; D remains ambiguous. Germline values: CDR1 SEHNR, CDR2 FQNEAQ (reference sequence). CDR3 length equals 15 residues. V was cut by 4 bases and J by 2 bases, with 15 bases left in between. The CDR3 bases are TGTGCCAGCAGCTCACCCGAGCGACGGCCCTACGAGCAGTACTTC. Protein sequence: CASSSPERRPYEQYF. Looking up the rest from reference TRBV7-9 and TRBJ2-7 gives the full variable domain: DTGVSQNPRHKITKRGQNVTFRCDPISEHNRLYWYRQTLGQGPEFLTYFQNEAQLEKSRLLSDRFSAERPKGSFSTLEIQRTEQGDSAMYLCASSSPERRPYEQYFGPGTRLTVT.

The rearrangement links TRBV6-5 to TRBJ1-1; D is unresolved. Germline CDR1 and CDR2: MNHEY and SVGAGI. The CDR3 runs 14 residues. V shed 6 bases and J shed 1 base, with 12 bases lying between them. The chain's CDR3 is CASRSRHRNTEAFF. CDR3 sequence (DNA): TGTGCCAGCAGGAGCAGGCACAGGAACACTGAAGCTTTCTTT.

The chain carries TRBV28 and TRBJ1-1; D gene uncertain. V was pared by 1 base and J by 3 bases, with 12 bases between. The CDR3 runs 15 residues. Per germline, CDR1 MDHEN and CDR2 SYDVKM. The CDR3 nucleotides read TGTGCCAGCAGTTTATATGCGGGTGGCGACACTGAAGCTTTCTTT. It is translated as CASSLYAGGDTEAFF.

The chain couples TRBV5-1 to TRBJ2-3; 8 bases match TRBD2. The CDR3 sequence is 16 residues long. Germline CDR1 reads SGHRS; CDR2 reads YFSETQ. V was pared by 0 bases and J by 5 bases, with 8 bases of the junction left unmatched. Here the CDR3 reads CASSLGASGQRDTQYF. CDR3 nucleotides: TGCGCCAGCAGCTTGGGGGCTAGCGGGCAGAGAGATACGCAGTATTTT.